Below are 20 T cell receptor beta chains sequenced from a single sample in a study of T cell responses to AZD1222 COVID-19 vaccine. Produced via immunoSEQ multiplex PCR; TCRdb's table is partial and in-frame only. The profile shows approximately 170,000 clones, around 89% of them singletons. Sample: peripheral blood, taken on day 0 of AZD1222 vaccination. The receptors originated from an adult in good health.

The chain recombines TRBV11-2 with TRBJ1-2, with 10 bases fitting TRBD1. After removal of 0 bases from V and 4 bases from J, the junction contained 5 bases not matched to a gene. The germline V gene has CDR1 SGHAT and CDR2 FQNNGV. This CDR3 has 16 amino acids. The CDR3 nucleotides are TGTGCCAGCAGCTTAGACGGTGGGACAGGGGTCTATGGCTACACCTTC. Its translation: CASSLDGGTGVYGYTF.

The chain carries TRBV5-1 and TRBJ2-5; no clear D gene. The germline V gene encodes CDR1 SGHRS and CDR2 YFSETQ. CDR3 length: 13 residues. V was clipped by 0 bases and J by 3 bases, with 6 bases between them. This CDR3 reads CASSLDMEETQYF. The DNA of the CDR3 is TGCGCCAGCAGCTTGGACATGGAAGAGACCCAGTACTTC.

J is TRBJ2-3 and V is TRBV4-1; D call uncertain. V shed 4 bases and J shed 2 bases, with 13 bases lying between them. Germline CDR1 reads MGHRA; CDR2 reads YSYEKL. This CDR3 has 15 residues. CDR3 DNA: TGCGCCAGCAGCCCCGACCATGGATTCACAGATACGCAGTATTTT. This sequence encodes CASSPDHGFTDTQYF.

This clone was found a few times. The gene calls are TRBV20-1 and TRBJ1-5, with D possibly TRBD1 on 6 matching bases. The CDR3 is made up of 10 amino acids. CDR1 is DFQATT and CDR2 is SNEGSKA in the germline V gene (reference sequence). The ends were cut back, 5 bases at V and 7 bases at J, with 6 bases in the middle. CDR3 nucleotide sequence: TGCAGTGCTGGACAGCAGCCCCAGCATTTT. Amino acid sequence: CSAGQQPQHF.

This chain connects TRBV5-4 to TRBJ1-6; D may be TRBD1 (6 bases). V was pared by 9 bases and J by 10 bases, with 14 bases between. This CDR3 region has 12 residues. Germline V gene lookup returns CDR1 SGHNT and CDR2 YYREEE (reference sequence). The CDR3 loop is CATQQGDSPLHF. The DNA of the CDR3 is TGTGCCACCCAACAGGGCGACTCACCCCTCCACTTT.

This clone appeared once. The gene calls are TRBV6-5 and TRBJ2-2; possibly TRBD1 for D (6 bases). The germline V gene has CDR1 MNHEY and CDR2 SVGAGI. V shed 7 bases and J shed 4 bases, with 16 bases lying between them. The CDR3 is made up of 15 amino acids. The CDR3 DNA reads as TGTGCCAGCAAAGCCTCCGGGACAAGCACCGGGGAGCTGTTTTTT. Translated: CASKASGTSTGELFF.

This chain links TRBV28 with TRBJ2-1; the match to TRBD1 covers 7 bases. Germline-derived CDR1 and CDR2 are MDHEN and SYDVKM. V shed 3 bases and J 6 bases; nucleotides not matched to a gene: 5. This CDR3 comprises 14 residues. CDR3 loop: CASSFPTGTNEQFF. CDR3 DNA sequence: TGTGCCAGCAGTTTCCCGACAGGGACCAATGAGCAGTTCTTC. Full variable domain (missing parts from reference TRBV28 and TRBJ2-1): DVKVTQSSRYLVKRTGEKVFLECVQDMDHENMFWYRQDPGLGLRLIYFSYDVKMKEKGDIPEGYSVSREKKERFSLILESASTNQTSMYLCASSFPTGTNEQFFGPGTRLTVL.

The gene calls are TRBV12-3 or TRBV12-4 and TRBJ1-4; D gene ambiguous. Trimming took 6 bases from V and 7 from J, leaving 3 bases between them. There are 10 residues in the CDR3. DNA for the CDR3: TGTGCCAGCAGGCGTGAAAAACTGTTTTTT. It is translated as CASRREKLFF.

This clone was seen only a few times. The V call is TRBV6-5, the J call TRBJ1-1; TRBD1 aligns across 8 bases. The CDR3 is made up of 15 amino acids. The germline V gene has CDR1 MNHEY and CDR2 SVGAGI. The V gene end was trimmed by 4 bases and the J gene end by 4 bases; junction bases not matched to a gene: 8. The CDR3 DNA follows: TGTGCCAGCAGTTGGGAACCGGACAGGGCCACTGAAGCTTTCTTT. Its protein is CASSWEPDRATEAFF.

The chain employs TRBV5-1 and TRBJ1-1; D is possibly TRBD1 (6 bases). The CDR3 totals 15 residues. V shed 0 bases and J shed 4 bases, with 13 bases lying between them. Germline CDR1 is SGHRS and CDR2 is YFSETQ. The CDR3 DNA sequence: TGCGCCAGCAGCTTGGCTACAGGGAGAGGCACTGAAGCTTTCTTT. Protein: CASSLATGRGTEAFF.

This clone has just one count. V and J are TRBV4-2 and TRBJ2-3; D is perhaps TRBD2 (7 bases). V lost 0 bases and J lost 2, with 15 bases in between. This CDR3 comprises 17 residues. Germline V gene data show CDR1 as LGHNA and CDR2 as YNFKEQ. In nucleotides, the CDR3 is TGTGCCAGCAGCCAAGAGGTGGGGGGGCTATACACAGATACGCAGTATTTT. Protein sequence: CASSQEVGGLYTDTQYF.

This sequence joins TRBV6-5 and TRBJ1-2; D remains ambiguous. The CDR3 contains 12 residues. V was shortened by 7 bases and J by 5 bases, with 11 bases between the two germline ends. Looked up from germline, CDR1 is MNHEY and CDR2 is SVGAGI. The DNA for the CDR3 is TGTGCCAGCACGGAGACAATTTATGGCTACACCTTC. It encodes CASTETIYGYTF.

This sequence joins TRBV27 and TRBJ2-1; D gene uncertain. Germline assignment: CDR1 MNHEY and CDR2 SMNVEV (reference sequence). The CDR3 totals 16 residues. V lost 7 bases to trimming and J lost 0 bases, with 16 bases between them. CDR3 region: CASTKKDPSSYNEQFF. CDR3 sequence (DNA): TGTGCCAGCACGAAAAAAGACCCTAGCTCCTACAATGAGCAGTTCTTC.

The chain has TRBV5-4 and TRBJ1-4; D possibly corresponds to TRBD1 (5 bases). CDR3 length: 13 residues. The V and J ends lost 1 base and 6 bases respectively, with 7 bases between them. Per the germline V gene, CDR1 is SGHNT and CDR2 is YYREEE (reference sequence). CDR3 in amino acids: CASSLIQDEKLFF. For the CDR3, the DNA is TGTGCCAGCAGCTTGATACAGGATGAAAAACTGTTTTTT.

The rearrangement links TRBV6-5 to TRBJ1-2, with D possibly being TRBD1 (5 bases). This CDR3 contains 15 residues. The V end was cut by 5 bases, the J end by 4 bases, with 17 bases between. Looked up from germline, CDR1 is MNHEY and CDR2 is SVGAGI. The CDR3 sequence: CASSTSGGPRYGYTF. The CDR3 bases are TGTGCCAGCAGTACCTCGGGGGGACCACGCTATGGCTACACCTTC.

The chain has TRBV4-3 and TRBJ2-2; 8 bases are shared with TRBD1. This CDR3 comprises 13 residues. The ends lost 3 bases at V and 7 bases at J; junction bases unmatched: 1. CDR1 LGHNA and CDR2 YSLEER come from the germline V gene. This CDR3 is CASSQDRVGELFF. CDR3 nucleotide sequence: TGCGCCAGCAGCCAGGACAGGGTCGGGGAGCTGTTTTTT.

The chain links TRBV14 to TRBJ2-7, with D perhaps TRBD1 (5 bases). The CDR3 is 15 amino acids. The V end lost 7 bases, the J end lost 3 bases, and 19 bases lay between the germline ends. Germline assignment: CDR1 SGHDN and CDR2 FVKESK. CDR3 sequence: CASTDVDRPFYEQYF. DNA of the CDR3: TGTGCCAGCACAGATGTAGACAGACCCTTCTACGAGCAGTACTTC.

The count of this clone is one. The chain recombines TRBV6-2 or TRBV6-3 with TRBJ2-5; 9 bases agree with TRBD1. Germline assignment: CDR1 MNHEY and CDR2 SVGEGT. The CDR3 totals 16 residues. After removal of 4 bases from V and 5 bases from J, the junction contained 11 bases not matched to a gene. This CDR3 is CASSLSPGQGVETQYF. The DNA of the CDR3 is TGTGCCAGCAGTTTGAGCCCGGGACAGGGTGTTGAGACCCAGTACTTC.

The chain couples TRBV24-1 to TRBJ2-3, with TRBD2 identical over 8 bases. Germline assignment: CDR1 KGHDR and CDR2 SFDVKD. The CDR3 is 17 amino acids. V lost 7 bases, J lost 4 bases, and 15 bases stayed unmatched. The DNA for the CDR3 is TGTGCCACCAGCGGGGCAGGACTAGCTGCCTTCGCAGATACGCAGTATTTT. This gives the protein CATSGAGLAAFADTQYF.

J is TRBJ1-5 and V is TRBV28; D remains ambiguous. CDR1 is MDHEN, CDR2 SYDVKM, per germline. The V end was cut by 3 bases, the J end by 0 bases, with 6 bases between. This CDR3 has 14 residues. The CDR3 region is CASSLPPSNQPQHF. In DNA form, the CDR3 reads TGTGCCAGCAGTTTGCCTCCTAGCAATCAGCCCCAGCATTTT.